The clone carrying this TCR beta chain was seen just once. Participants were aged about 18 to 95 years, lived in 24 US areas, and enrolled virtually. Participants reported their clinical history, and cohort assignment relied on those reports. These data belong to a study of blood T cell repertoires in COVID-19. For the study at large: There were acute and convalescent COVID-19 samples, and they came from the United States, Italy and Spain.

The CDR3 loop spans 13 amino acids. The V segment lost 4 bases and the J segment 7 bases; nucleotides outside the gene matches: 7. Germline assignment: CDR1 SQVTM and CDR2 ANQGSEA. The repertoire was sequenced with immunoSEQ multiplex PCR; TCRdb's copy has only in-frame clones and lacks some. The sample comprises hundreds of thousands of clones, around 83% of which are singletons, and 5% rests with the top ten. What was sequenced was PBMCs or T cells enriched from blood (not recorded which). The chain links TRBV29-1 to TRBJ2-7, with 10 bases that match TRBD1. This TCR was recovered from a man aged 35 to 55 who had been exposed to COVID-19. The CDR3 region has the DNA TGCAGCGTTGCCAGACAGGGGGCGCGGGAGCAGTACTTC. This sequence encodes CSVARQGAREQYF.